These T cell receptor beta chains were read from a single sample in a study of beta chain features in type 1 diabetes. Measured with immunoSEQ multiplex PCR; TCRdb has only the in-frame clones, and not every one. This sample has 240,000 or so clones, with approximately 15% found just once. The sample comprised naive CD4+ T cells from blood. These receptors came from a man aged 25-40 years with type 1 diabetes. The CDR3 runs from the conserved cysteine through the conserved F or W. A D gene is named only where the DNA matches it firmly. Not every row has a clone size; where given, it reads once, few, many or a size class.

.	TRBV4-1	.	TRBJ1-6	TGCGCCAGCAGCCAGCAGGGGATTTCGAATTCACCCCTCCACTTT	CASSQQGISNSPLHF
TRBD2	TRBV29-1	.	TRBJ2-3	TGCAGCGTGGAACCGGGACTACAAACAGATACGCAGTATTTT	CSVEPGLQTDTQYF
.	TRBV7-9	.	TRBJ2-1	TGTGCCAGCAGCCGTCGGGGAGGTCTTATTCCCGGTGCCGACAATGAGCAGTTCTTC	CASSRRGGLIPGADNEQFF
TRBD2	TRBV10-3	.	TRBJ2-1	TGTGCCATCAGGGGGACTAGCGGGAACTCCTACAATGAGCAGTTCTTC	CAIRGTSGNSYNEQFF
TRBD2	TRBV5-4	.	TRBJ2-5	TGTGCCAGCAGCTTGGGAAAGCGGGGGGACCAAGAGACCCAGTACTTC	CASSLGKRGDQETQYF
TRBD1	TRBV11-2	.	TRBJ1-1	TGTGCCAGCAGCTTAGGACAGGGGAACACTGAAGCTTTCTTT	CASSLGQGNTEAFF
TRBD2	TRBV7-2	few	TRBJ2-7	TGTGCCAGCAGCCCGTGGGTAGCGGGAGCTGAGGAGCAGTACTTC	CASSPWVAGAEEQYF
TRBD1	TRBV6-1	few	TRBJ1-2	TGTGCCAGCACTATAGGACAGGGGGGACTCTATGGCTACACCTTC	CASTIGQGGLYGYTF
.	TRBV25-1	few	TRBJ2-7	TGTGCCAGCAGTCGGGTCGGAGAGCAGTACTTC	CASSRVGEQYF
.	TRBV2	.	TRBJ1-5	TGTGCCAGCACGGGAGTGGATCAGCCCCAGCATTTT	CASTGVDQPQHF
TRBD1	TRBV7-8	few	TRBJ2-1	TGTGCCAGCAGCTTAGGGTATAGGACAGGGGACAATGAGCAGTTCTTC	CASSLGYRTGDNEQFF
.	TRBV25-1	few	TRBJ1-2	TGTGCCAGCAGTGAAGGAGGCAGGACCTATGGCTACACCTTC	CASSEGGRTYGYTF
.	TRBV6-1	.	TRBJ2-7	TGTGCCAGCAGGGGAGGAGGGGCCTACGAGCAGTACTTC	CASRGGGAYEQYF
.	TRBV30	few	TRBJ1-2	TGTGCCTGGAGTGCCGGTATCACCCGGGGATATGTCTACACCTTC	CAWSAGITRGYVYTF
TRBD2	TRBV25-1	few	TRBJ2-5	TGTGCCAGCAGTGCTGCCGGGGCGCGGGAGCAGTACTTC	CASSAAGAREQYF
.	TRBV6-5	.	TRBJ2-7	TGTGCCAGCAAGTCCCCGGGACAACTAACCTACGAGCAGTACTTC	CASKSPGQLTYEQYF
TRBD1	TRBV5-1	once	TRBJ2-3	TGCGCCAGCAGCGGCGGGACAGGGTCCATAGATACGCAGTATTTT	CASSGGTGSIDTQYF
TRBD1	TRBV6-1	.	TRBJ1-1	TGTGCCAGCAGCGCTCGTGAGGGGGGACAGGGGACTTTCTTT	CASSAREGGQGTFF
TRBD2	TRBV6-5	.	TRBJ2-7	TGTGCCAGTGGGGCGGGACTAGCGGCCCTATACGAGCAGTACTTC	CASGAGLAALYEQYF
TRBD1	TRBV7-9	few	TRBJ2-1	TGTGCCAGCAGCACCACACAGGGGTGGGGTAATGAGCAGTTCTTC	CASSTTQGWGNEQFF
TRBD1	TRBV2	few	TRBJ1-2	TGTGCCAGCAACTCTCAGGGGGGAATCTATGGCTACACCTTC	CASNSQGGIYGYTF
.	TRBV15	.	TRBJ1-1	TGTGCCACCAGTGCACAGGGAACTGAAGCTTTCTTT	CATSAQGTEAFF
.	TRBV30	few	TRBJ2-2	TGTGCCTGGGCCACCGGGGAGAAAGTATTTCCCGGGGAGCTGTTTTTT	CAWATGEKVFPGELFF
.	TRBV5-6	.	TRBJ1-1	TGTGCCAGCAGCTTGAACCCTCAGGGGAACACTGAAGCTTTCTTT	CASSLNPQGNTEAFF
TRBD2	TRBV5-4	few	TRBJ2-3	TGTGCCAGCAGCTTGGCCGGCGGGGGGGCAGATACGCAGTATTTT	CASSLAGGGADTQYF
TRBD1	TRBV11-3	.	TRBJ1-2	TGTGCCAGCAGCCCCCGGACAGGGGAATTCGGTCATAACTATGGCTACACCTTC	CASSPRTGEFGHNYGYTF
.	TRBV9	.	TRBJ1-5	TGTGCCAGCAGCAAGAGCCCGAATCAGCCCCAGCATTTT	CASSKSPNQPQHF
TRBD2	TRBV2	.	TRBJ2-5	TGTGCCAGCAGTGAAGGATTAGCGGGGGGCCAAGAGACCCAGTACTTC	CASSEGLAGGQETQYF
.	TRBV5-8	.	TRBJ2-1	TGTGCCAGCCCGGAGGGGGCCTGGGACAACAATGAGCAGTTCTTC	CASPEGAWDNNEQFF
.	TRBV6-6	few	TRBJ2-6	TGTGCCTCCAGGGGCGGCCCTGGGGCCAACGTCCTGACTTTC	CASRGGPGANVLTF
.	TRBV19	.	TRBJ1-6	TGTGCCAGTAGTAAACAGGCCCCAGGATCACCCCTCCACTTT	CASSKQAPGSPLHF
TRBD1	TRBV29-1	few	TRBJ1-1	TGCAGCGTTGAACAGGACAGGGACACTGAAGCTTTCTTT	CSVEQDRDTEAFF
.	TRBV5-1	few	TRBJ2-2	TGCGCCAGCAGCTTGGCGTCCTCCCTATCATACACCGGGGAGCTGTTTTTT	CASSLASSLSYTGELFF
TRBD1	TRBV7-9	few	TRBJ1-2	TGTGCCAGCAGCCCAAGGACAGGCCATGGCTACACCTTC	CASSPRTGHGYTF
TRBD1	TRBV7-6	.	TRBJ2-7	TGTGCCAGCAGCTGGGACAGGGATGGCGAGCAGTACTTC	CASSWDRDGEQYF
.	TRBV10-3	few	TRBJ1-1	TGTGCCATCAGTCCGACAAGCGGAGGGACTGAAGCTTTCTTT	CAISPTSGGTEAFF
TRBD1	TRBV4-1	.	TRBJ1-2	TGCGCCAGCAGCCAACCCACACACGGGACAGCTTCCCTTAGCTACACCTTC	CASSQPTHGTASLSYTF
TRBD1	TRBV5-1	.	TRBJ1-2	TGCGCCAGCAGCTCGGACAGGATTTCCTATGGCTACACCTTC	CASSSDRISYGYTF
.	TRBV27	.	TRBJ2-5	TGTGCCAGCAGTTCTCACAGGGTTGGGGAGACCCAGTACTTC	CASSSHRVGETQYF
.	TRBV20-1	few	TRBJ2-7	TGCAGTGCTAGCCGGAGCGACGAGCAGTACTTC	CSASRSDEQYF
.	TRBV2	few	TRBJ1-1	TGTGCCAGCAGTGCTGGAGGAAACACTGAAGCTTTCTTT	CASSAGGNTEAFF
TRBD1	TRBV7-9	.	TRBJ1-2	TGTGCCAGCAGCTTAATAGCAGCAGGGGGCCGCGGCTACACCTTC	CASSLIAAGGRGYTF
TRBD1	TRBV6-5	.	TRBJ2-7	TGTGCCAGCAGTTACCCGGGACAGGGCGGGCAGTACTTC	CASSYPGQGGQYF
.	TRBV27	.	TRBJ2-3	TGTGCCAGCAGTTTCTATTCCGGGAGCACAGATACGCAGTATTTT	CASSFYSGSTDTQYF
TRBD2	TRBV7-2	few	TRBJ2-7	TGTGCCAGCAGCTCCGGTTTAGCGGGAGAGCAGTACTTC	CASSSGLAGEQYF